A single T cell receptor (beta chain) is shown here with its context. Antigen: not known. This record belongs to a study of graft-versus-host responses after intestinal transplantation. Study details: Multivisceral, liver-intestinal, or isolated intestinal grafts went to recipients. Induction using anti-thymocyte globulin, followed by tacrolimus and steroids for around 3 years, was given to all recipients. Study-level results: GvH clones occurred in recipient marrow; some first appeared in ileum or blood.

The method was immunoSEQ multiplex PCR; TCRdb's version includes in-frame clones alone and lacks a portion of them. The repertoire holds under 20,000 clones, with over 90% as singletons. V was clipped by 5 bases and J by 3 bases, with 16 bases between them. Germline CDR1 and CDR2: MDHEN and SYDVKM. The CDR3 sequence is 15 residues long. The chain combines TRBV28 with TRBJ1-2, with D maybe TRBD1 (6 bases). Sequences were derived from PBMCs, sampled 23 days after intestinal transplant. This sequence originates from a human patient who received an intestinal transplant, so some T cells may come from the graft donor. The CDR3 DNA is TGTGCCAGCAGTCCCATGCGACAGGAATACTATGGCTACACCTTC. Protein: CASSPMRQEYYGYTF.